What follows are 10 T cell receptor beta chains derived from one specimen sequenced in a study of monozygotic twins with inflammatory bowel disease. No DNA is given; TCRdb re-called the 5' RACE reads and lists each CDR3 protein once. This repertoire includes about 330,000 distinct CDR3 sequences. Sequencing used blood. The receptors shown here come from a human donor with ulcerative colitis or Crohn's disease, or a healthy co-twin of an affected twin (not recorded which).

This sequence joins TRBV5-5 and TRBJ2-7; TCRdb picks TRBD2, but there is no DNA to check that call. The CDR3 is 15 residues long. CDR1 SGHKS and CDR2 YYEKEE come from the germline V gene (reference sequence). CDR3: CASSLVGPAGEVRNF.

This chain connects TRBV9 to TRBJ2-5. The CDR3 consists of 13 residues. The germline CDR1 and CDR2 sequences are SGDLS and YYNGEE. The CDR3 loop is CASSVDLQETQYF.

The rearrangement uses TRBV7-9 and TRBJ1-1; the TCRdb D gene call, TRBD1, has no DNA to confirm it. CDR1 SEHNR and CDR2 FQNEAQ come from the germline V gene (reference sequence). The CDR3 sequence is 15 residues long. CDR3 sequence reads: CASSLEGGVSTKAFF.

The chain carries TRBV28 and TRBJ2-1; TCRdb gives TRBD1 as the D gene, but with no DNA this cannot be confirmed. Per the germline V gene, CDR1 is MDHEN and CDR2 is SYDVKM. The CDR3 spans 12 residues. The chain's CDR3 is CASSLSGSAQFF.

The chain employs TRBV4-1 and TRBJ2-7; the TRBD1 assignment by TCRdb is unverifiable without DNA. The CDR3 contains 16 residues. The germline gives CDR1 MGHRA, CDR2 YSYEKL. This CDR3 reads CASSQGPSGTVYEQYF.

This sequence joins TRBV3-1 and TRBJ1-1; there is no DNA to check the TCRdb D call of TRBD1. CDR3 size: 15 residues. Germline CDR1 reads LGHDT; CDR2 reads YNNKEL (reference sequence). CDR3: CASSTGTGGENEAFF. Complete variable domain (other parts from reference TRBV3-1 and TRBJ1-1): DTAVSQTPKYLVTQMGNDKSIKCEQNLGHDTMYWYKQDSKKFLKIMFSYNNKELIINETVPNRFSPKSPDKAHLNLHINSLELGDSAVYFCASSTGTGGENEAFFGQGTRLTVV.

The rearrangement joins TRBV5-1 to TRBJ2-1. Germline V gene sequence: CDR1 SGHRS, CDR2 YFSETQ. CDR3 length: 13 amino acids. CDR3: CASSWGYRNEQFF.

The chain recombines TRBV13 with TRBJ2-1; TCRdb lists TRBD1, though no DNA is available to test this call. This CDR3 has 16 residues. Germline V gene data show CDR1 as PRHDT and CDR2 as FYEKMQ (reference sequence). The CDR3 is CASTPPSGQGHNEQFF.

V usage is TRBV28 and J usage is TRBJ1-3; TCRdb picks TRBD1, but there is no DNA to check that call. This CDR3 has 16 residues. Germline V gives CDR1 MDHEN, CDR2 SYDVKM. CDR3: CASSLFARGQGNTIYF.

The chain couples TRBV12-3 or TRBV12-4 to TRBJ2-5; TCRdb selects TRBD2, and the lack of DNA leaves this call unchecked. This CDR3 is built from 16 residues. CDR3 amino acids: CASSLRGLAGMQTQYF.